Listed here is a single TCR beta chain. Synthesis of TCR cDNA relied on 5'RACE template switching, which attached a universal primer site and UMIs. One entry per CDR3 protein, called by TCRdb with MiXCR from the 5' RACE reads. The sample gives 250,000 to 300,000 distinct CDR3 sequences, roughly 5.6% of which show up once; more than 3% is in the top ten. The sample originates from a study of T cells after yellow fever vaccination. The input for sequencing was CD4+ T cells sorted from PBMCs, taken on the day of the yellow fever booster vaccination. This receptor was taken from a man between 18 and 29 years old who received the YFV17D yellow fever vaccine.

The CDR3 spells CASSLDRGRTEQYF. Written as DNA, the CDR3 is TGTGCCAGCAGCTTAGACAGGGGGCGTACCGAGCAGTACTTC. The gene calls are TRBV7-2 and TRBJ2-7; 9 bases agree with TRBD1. V gave up 1 base and J gave up 6 bases; unmatched junction bases: 4. The CDR3 runs 14 residues. The germline CDR1 and CDR2 sequences are SGHTA and FQGNSA.